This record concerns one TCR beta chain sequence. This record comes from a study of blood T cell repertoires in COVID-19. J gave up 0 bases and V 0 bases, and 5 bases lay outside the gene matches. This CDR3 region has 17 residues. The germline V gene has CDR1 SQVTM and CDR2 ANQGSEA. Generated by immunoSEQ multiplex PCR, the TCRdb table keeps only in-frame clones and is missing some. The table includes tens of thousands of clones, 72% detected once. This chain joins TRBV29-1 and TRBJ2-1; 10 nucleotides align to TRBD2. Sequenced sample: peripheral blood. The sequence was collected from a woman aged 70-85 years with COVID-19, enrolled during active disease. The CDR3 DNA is TGCAGCGTTGAAGATGGTAGCGGGAGGCTCTCCTACAATGAGCAGTTCTTC. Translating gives CSVEDGSGRLSYNEQFF.